A single T cell receptor (beta chain) is shown here with its context. Its specificity is not known. TCRdb reprocessed the 5' RACE reads with MiXCR, giving one entry per CDR3 protein. This sample has approximately 890,000 distinct CDR3 sequences, with 9% to 15% found just once. The data belong to a study of identical twins. Overall study findings and caveats: Alpha sequences out of frame and shared by twins had excess low generation probability. Whereas memory repertoires showed no such difference, abundant cord blood beta clonotypes carried fewer insertions. The study drew conclusions from cross-sectional statistical analysis, not from following the same donors.

Per germline, CDR1 DFQATT and CDR2 SNEGSKA (reference sequence). V was clipped by 6 bases and J by 0 bases; unmatched bases: 19. The CDR3 length is 18 residues. These records were also assigned to another study, of yellow fever vaccine responses in identical twins.

V gene TRBV20-1 combines with J gene TRBJ2-7; 8 bases agree with TRBD2. The sequence derives from a woman aged 18 to 35 in good health. Sample: PBMCs. CDR3 DNA: TGCAGTGCCCTTGGCGCTGTCAAACCGGGACTAGTCTCCTACGAGCAGTACTTC. It translates to CSALGAVKPGLVSYEQYF.